One sample yielded the 15 T cell receptor beta chains listed below, sequenced in a study of T cell responses to AZD1222 COVID-19 vaccine. The method was immunoSEQ multiplex PCR; TCRdb's version includes in-frame clones alone and lacks a portion of them. The sample has 130,000 or so clones, approximately 91% seen once. The sequenced sample was peripheral blood, obtained on day 0 of AZD1222 vaccination. These receptor sequences come from an adult in good health.

The rearrangement joins TRBV12-3 or TRBV12-4 to TRBJ1-2; D perhaps matches TRBD1 (5 bases). Trimming pared 5 bases from V and 8 bases from J, leaving 12 bases between. The CDR3 contains 12 residues. The CDR3 DNA is TGTGCCAGCAGTCCAGACAGTCGGGGCTACACCTTC. This codes for CASSPDSRGYTF.

The chain carries TRBV19 and TRBJ2-1; 9 bases map to TRBD2. The germline V gene has CDR1 LNHDA and CDR2 SQIVND (reference sequence). The J segment lost 6 bases and the V segment lost 7 bases, leaving 7 bases of the junction unmatched. The CDR3 length is 14 residues. For the CDR3, the DNA is TGTGCCAGTAACTTGCGGGAGGGCCCCAATGAGCAGTTCTTC. Amino acid sequence: CASNLREGPNEQFF. The full variable domain, its missing parts supplied by reference TRBV19 and TRBJ2-1, is DGGITQSPKYLFRKEGQNVTLSCEQNLNHDAMYWYRQDPGQGLRLIYYSQIVNDFQKGDIAEGYSVSREKKESFPLTVTSAQKNPTAFYLCASNLREGPNEQFFGPGTRLTVL.

The rearrangement uses TRBV6-5 and TRBJ1-3; maybe TRBD1 (6 bases). The germline CDR1 and CDR2 sequences are MNHEY and SVGAGI. There are 14 residues in the CDR3. Trimming left V 4 bases short and J 1 base short, with 8 bases between. The CDR3 spells CASSSTGSGNTIYF. The CDR3 DNA sequence: TGTGCCAGCAGTTCCACAGGGTCTGGAAACACCATATATTTT.

V is TRBV7-9 and J is TRBJ2-4; 7 bases are a match to TRBD1. The CDR3 spans 16 residues. The V segment lost 2 bases and the J segment 4 bases; nucleotides outside the gene matches: 8. Germline CDR1 reads SEHNR; CDR2 reads FQNEAQ (reference sequence). The CDR3 DNA follows: TGTGCCAGCAGCTTACTGGCCGGGACAGTGAAAAACATTCAGTACTTC. Translation gives CASSLLAGTVKNIQYF.

The chain is built from TRBV6-5 and TRBJ1-1; a possible D gene is TRBD1 (6 bases). With 2 bases removed from V and 4 bases from J, the gap between germline ends came to 11 bases. Germline V gene sequence: CDR1 MNHEY, CDR2 SVGAGI. This CDR3 region has 14 residues. CDR3 sequence (DNA): TGTGCCAGCAGTTACAACGGCAGGGGCACTGAAGCTTTCTTT. Amino acids: CASSYNGRGTEAFF.

The rearrangement joins TRBV2 to TRBJ2-3; D is perhaps TRBD2 (5 bases). V lost 6 bases to trimming and J lost 2 bases, with 18 bases between them. The CDR3 is 16 residues long. The germline V gene has CDR1 SNHLY and CDR2 FYNNEI. The CDR3 nucleotides are TGTGCCAGCAGCCCAGGCGGTAGCGCCCTCACAGATACGCAGTATTTT. It yields the protein CASSPGGSALTDTQYF.

The chain is built from TRBV6-5 and TRBJ2-2; 7 positions match TRBD1. CDR1 MNHEY and CDR2 SVGAGI come from the germline V gene. The V segment lost 7 bases and the J segment 6 bases; nucleotides outside the gene matches: 11. This CDR3 has 15 amino acids. The CDR3: CASNEPRDRPGELFF. The CDR3 DNA sequence: TGTGCCAGCAACGAACCAAGGGACAGACCCGGGGAGCTGTTTTTT.

This chain joins TRBV4-2 and TRBJ2-7, with TRBD1 identical over 7 bases. With V trimmed by 1 base and J by 5 bases, 5 bases remained unmatched. Germline CDR1 reads LGHNA; CDR2 reads YNFKEQ. There are 14 residues in the CDR3. In nucleotides, the CDR3 is TGTGCCAGCAGCCAAGGTGAGACAGGGAACGAGCAGTACTTC. Its translation is CASSQGETGNEQYF.

The CDR3 DNA sequence: TGTGCCAGCAGCCAAGATAGCGACAGAAACATTCAGTACTTC. Its protein is CASSQDSDRNIQYF. This rearrangement joins TRBV4-2 to TRBJ2-4; TRBD1 or TRBD2 may be the D gene (5 bases each). Trimming cost V 0 bases and J 6 bases, with 9 bases left between them. The CDR3 is made up of 14 amino acids. Germline assignment: CDR1 LGHNA and CDR2 YNFKEQ.

The chain joins TRBV6-5 to TRBJ1-5; 9 bases align to TRBD1. The CDR3 totals 14 residues. Germline V gene data show CDR1 as MNHEY and CDR2 as SVGAGI. The V and J ends lost 7 bases and 1 base, in that order; junction bases with no gene match: 2. CDR3 protein: CASKGQGSNQPQHF. In nucleotides, the CDR3 is TGTGCCAGCAAAGGACAGGGGAGCAATCAGCCCCAGCATTTT.

The chain's CDR3 is CASSLPRGSAEQYF. CDR3 DNA: TGCGCCAGCAGCTTGCCAAGGGGGTCTGCCGAGCAGTACTTC. This rearrangement joins TRBV5-1 to TRBJ2-7; D might be TRBD1 (6 bases). V was cut by 1 base and J by 6 bases, with 14 bases left in between. In germline, CDR1 is SGHRS, CDR2 YFSETQ. The CDR3 runs 14 residues.

CDR3 sequence (DNA): TGTGCCAGCCCTGGCAGGGGACTCTATAGCAATCAGCCCCAGCATTTT. It specifies CASPGRGLYSNQPQHF. The V gene is TRBV9, the J gene TRBJ1-5; D may be TRBD1 (6 bases). The CDR3 has 16 amino acids. Between the trimmed V and J ends, which lost 7 bases and 0 bases, there was a span of 17 bases. The germline V gene encodes CDR1 SGDLS and CDR2 YYNGEE.

The chain uses TRBV19 and TRBJ1-4; 10 bases are shared with TRBD1. Per germline, CDR1 LNHDA and CDR2 SQIVND (reference sequence). The CDR3 is made up of 14 amino acids. V trimming: 8 bases; J trimming: 8 bases; junction bases outside the gene matches: 8. The CDR3, as DNA: TGTGCCAGTTCCGACGGGACAGGGGACGAAAAACTGTTTTTT. Translation: CASSDGTGDEKLFF.

J is TRBJ2-2 and V is TRBV6-5, with 10 nucleotides matching TRBD2. CDR1 is MNHEY and CDR2 is SVGAGI in the germline V gene. The CDR3 runs to 15 residues. With 5 bases clipped from V and 7 bases from J, the junction kept 7 bases outside the gene matches. CDR3 DNA: TGTGCCAGCAGTCCCGGGACTAGCGTGGGCGGGGAGCTGTTTTTT. This translates into CASSPGTSVGGELFF.

The chain's CDR3 is CASSFLQGNTEAFF. The CDR3, as DNA: TGTGCCAGCAGCTTCCTACAGGGGAACACTGAAGCTTTCTTT. The chain uses TRBV7-2 and TRBJ1-1; a weak D match, TRBD1 (6 bases). Germline assignment: CDR1 SGHTA and CDR2 FQGNSA. Between the trimmed V and J ends, which lost 3 bases and 1 base, there was a span of 9 bases. The CDR3 runs to 14 residues.